This TCR beta chain is drawn from a study of graft-versus-host responses after intestinal transplantation. On the study more broadly: All of the recipients had induction that used anti-thymocyte globulin, then tacrolimus and steroids for approximately 3 years.

Of note for this clone: What it recognizes is unknown.

Method: immunoSEQ multiplex PCR; TCRdb's copy keeps in-frame clones and lacks some. The sample includes roughly 16,000 clones, roughly 80% of them seen just once. Germline CDR1 reads WNHNN; CDR2 reads SYGVQD (reference sequence). The CDR3 consists of 15 residues. V was cut by 3 bases and J by 6 bases, with 18 bases left in between. Intraepithelial and lamina propria lymphocytes were isolated from graft specimens. General study results and limits: Early post-transplant HvG declines were associated with peak circulating GvH clone levels. Analysis identified GvH clones in recipient marrow, with some appearing first in ileum or blood. Patients with graft-donor T cell macrochimerism had high graft-versus-host to host-versus-graft clonal ratios in allografts.

The clonotype comes from a human patient who received an intestinal transplant, so some T cells may come from the graft donor. This chain connects TRBV10-1 to TRBJ2-7; possible D gene TRBD2, 7 bases. The sequencing here drew on ileum tissue, taken about 86 weeks after intestinal transplantation. The CDR3 reads CASSDMRGGLGEQYF. As DNA, the CDR3 is TGCGCCAGCAGTGATATGAGGGGGGGCCTGGGCGAGCAGTACTTC.